A selection of T cell receptor beta chains follows, all from one sample in a study of T-cell memory formation after mild COVID-19. From the 5' RACE reads, TCRdb called clonotypes with MiXCR, one entry per CDR3 protein. Of 350,000 to 500,000 distinct CDR3 sequences in the sample, about 22% were seen once. The sequencing sample was made of PBMCs or a T cell subset sorted from them (not recorded which). These receptors were obtained from an adult woman who had mild COVID-19 (a few samples of this study predate the infection). Cell type and time point are not known. Both conserved end residues are part of each CDR3. A D gene is named only where the DNA matches it firmly. A row's size may be missing; if present it is once, few, many or a size class.

size,V,D,J,CDR3,DNA
NA,TRBV3-1,TRBD2,TRBJ2-1,CASSLDPSGRYYNEQFF,TGTGCCAGCAGCCTCGATCCTAGCGGGAGGTACTACAATGAGCAGTTCTTC
few,TRBV5-1,NA,TRBJ1-1,CASTSLAFF,TGCGCCAGCACGTCCCTAGCTTTCTTT
NA,TRBV6-5,NA,TRBJ2-2,CASSPNGQGTGELFF,TGTGCCAGCAGTCCTAACGGCCAGGGAACCGGGGAGCTGTTTTTT
NA,TRBV7-9,NA,TRBJ1-5,CASSLGGAVQPQHF,TGTGCCAGCAGCTTAGGTGGGGCTGTTCAGCCCCAGCATTTT
NA,TRBV7-2,TRBD2,TRBJ2-5,CASSLAGGDDETQYF,TGTGCCAGCAGCTTAGCGGGGGGGGACGACGAGACCCAGTACTTC
NA,TRBV4-3,TRBD2,TRBJ2-1,CASSPGTGTKEQFF,TGCGCCAGCAGCCCAGGAACCGGGACTAAAGAGCAGTTCTTC
few,TRBV5-1,TRBD2,TRBJ2-5,CASSHGTSGLETQYF,TGCGCCAGCAGCCACGGGACTAGCGGCCTAGAGACCCAGTACTTC
few,TRBV29-1,NA,TRBJ1-2,CSVGGAGSNYGYTF,TGCAGCGTTGGGGGGGCAGGGTCTAACTATGGCTACACCTTC
NA,TRBV6-1,NA,TRBJ2-7,CASSNGIRGDEQYF,TGTGCCAGCAGCAACGGTATCCGGGGCGACGAGCAGTACTTC
few,TRBV18,NA,TRBJ2-1,CASSPPLRTAYNEQFF,TGTGCCAGCTCACCACCGTTGCGGACGGCCTACAATGAGCAGTTCTTC
few,TRBV7-9,NA,TRBJ1-1,CASSFSAVQDTEAFF,TGTGCCAGCAGCTTCTCGGCAGTCCAGGACACTGAAGCTTTCTTT
few,TRBV19,NA,TRBJ2-6,CASSIPPRDSGANVLTF,TGTGCCAGTAGTATACCTCCCCGGGACTCTGGGGCCAACGTCCTGACTTTC
few,TRBV24-1,TRBD1,TRBJ2-1,CATSRQGERSYNEQFF,TGTGCCACCAGTCGACAGGGGGAAAGGTCCTACAATGAGCAGTTCTTC
NA,TRBV29-1,NA,TRBJ2-3,CSGAGEFTDTQYF,TGCAGCGGAGCCGGGGAATTCACAGATACGCAGTATTTT
NA,TRBV7-9,NA,TRBJ2-1,CASSRGALYNEQFF,TGTGCCAGCAGCCGGGGGGCGTTGTACAATGAGCAGTTCTTC
NA,TRBV6-6,NA,TRBJ1-1,CASRYWEDRNTEAFF,TGTGCCAGCAGGTATTGGGAGGACAGGAACACTGAAGCTTTCTTT
few,TRBV2,NA,TRBJ2-3,CASSDPGNDTDTQYF,TGTGCCAGCAGTGACCCAGGGAATGACACAGATACGCAGTATTTT
few,TRBV5-4,NA,TRBJ2-1,CASSLFGADEQFF,TGTGCCAGCAGCTTGTTCGGGGCAGATGAGCAGTTCTTC
NA,TRBV6-5,NA,TRBJ2-1,CASSYRLSYNEQFF,TGTGCCAGCAGTTACAGGCTCTCCTACAATGAGCAGTTCTTC
NA,TRBV7-2,TRBD1,TRBJ1-1,CASSPDRVSNTEAFF,TGTGCCAGCAGCCCAGACAGGGTCTCGAACACTGAAGCTTTCTTT
few,TRBV6-5,TRBD2,TRBJ2-7,CASSYSLNSGSYEQYF,TGTGCCAGCAGTTACAGTCTGAATAGCGGGAGCTACGAGCAGTACTTC
NA,TRBV5-1,NA,TRBJ2-3,CASSLARATDTQYF,TGCGCCAGCAGCTTGGCACGGGCGACAGATACGCAGTATTTT
NA,TRBV12-3/TRBV12-4,NA,TRBJ2-3,CASARLVGTDTQYF,TGTGCCAGCGCTAGACTCGTAGGCACAGATACGCAGTATTTT
few,TRBV3-1,NA,TRBJ2-7,CASSPHGGLTYEQYF,TGTGCCAGCAGCCCCCACGGGGGATTGACCTACGAGCAGTACTTC
NA,TRBV12-3/TRBV12-4,TRBD1,TRBJ1-1,CASRKDRAGTEAFF,TGTGCCAGCAGGAAGGACAGGGCGGGCACTGAAGCTTTCTTT
NA,TRBV4-3,TRBD1,TRBJ1-1,CASSPQDRSLDTEAFF,TGCGCCAGCAGCCCACAGGACAGGAGCCTGGACACTGAAGCTTTCTTT
NA,TRBV12-3/TRBV12-4,NA,TRBJ2-5,CASSLVGVAPAQETQYF,TGTGCCAGCAGTTTAGTTGGGGTAGCGCCGGCCCAAGAGACCCAGTACTTC
NA,TRBV12-3/TRBV12-4,NA,TRBJ1-2,CASSLNKRGHTYGYTF,TGTGCCAGCAGCCTCAACAAGCGGGGGCATACCTATGGCTACACCTTC
few,TRBV23-1,NA,TRBJ2-5,CASSPRQERKQETQYF,TGCGCCAGCAGCCCGAGACAGGAGCGAAAACAAGAGACCCAGTACTTC
NA,TRBV18,NA,TRBJ1-5,CASSPFVGPQHF,TGTGCCAGCTCACCCTTCGTCGGACCCCAGCATTTT
few,TRBV7-6,TRBD1,TRBJ2-7,CASSLAGTDSSYEQYF,TGTGCCAGCAGCTTAGCCGGGACAGACAGCTCCTACGAGCAGTACTTC
few,TRBV5-1,NA,TRBJ2-7,CASSLRYLYEQYF,TGCGCCAGCAGCTTGCGGTATCTGTACGAGCAGTACTTC
many,TRBV12-3/TRBV12-4,NA,TRBJ2-3,CASSFPVPEANTQYF,TGTGCCAGCAGTTTCCCCGTCCCGGAGGCAAATACGCAGTATTTT
NA,TRBV12-3/TRBV12-4,NA,TRBJ1-1,CASRTVLTEAFF,TGTGCCAGCAGGACAGTTCTGACTGAAGCTTTCTTT
few,TRBV27,NA,TRBJ2-5,CASSLGVRGTQYF,TGTGCCAGCAGTTTAGGCGTGAGAGGGACCCAGTACTTC
NA,TRBV24-1,TRBD1,TRBJ2-3,CATSDRQGGDTQYF,TGTGCCACCAGTGACCGACAGGGGGGAGATACGCAGTATTTT
NA,TRBV20-1,TRBD1,TRBJ2-5,CSARVLEDGGQAVVGTQYF,TGCAGTGCTAGAGTCTTGGAAGACGGAGGACAGGCCGTCGTCGGGACCCAGTACTTC
few,TRBV4-3,NA,TRBJ1-4,CASSQDWDRGGLNEKLFF,TGCGCCAGCAGCCAAGACTGGGACCGGGGCGGATTAAATGAAAAACTGTTTTTT
NA,TRBV6-5,NA,TRBJ1-2,CASSYDLTAYGYTF,TGTGCCAGCAGTTACGATTTGACAGCGTATGGCTACACCTTC
NA,TRBV25-1,TRBD2,TRBJ2-1,CASSEWASGRNDEQFF,TGTGCCAGCAGTGAATGGGCTAGCGGGAGAAATGATGAGCAGTTCTTC
NA,TRBV7-9,NA,TRBJ2-1,CASSQGDLTYNEQFF,TGTGCCAGCAGCCAAGGGGACTTGACCTACAATGAGCAGTTCTTC
few,TRBV5-1,NA,TRBJ2-1,CASSSKTLEIGGDYNEQFF,TGCGCCAGCAGCTCGAAGACCCTCGAGATCGGGGGCGACTACAATGAGCAGTTCTTC
NA,TRBV29-1,NA,TRBJ2-2,CSGENTGELFF,TGCAGCGGAGAAAACACCGGGGAGCTGTTTTTT